This T cell receptor (beta chain) appears in the sequencing data of a study of blood T cell repertoires in COVID-19. Germline V CDR1 and CDR2: LNHDA, SQIVND (reference sequence). CDR3 length equals 16 residues. Unmatched junction bases numbered 6, after V lost 6 bases and J lost 0 bases. Assay used: immunoSEQ multiplex PCR; TCRdb lists only in-frame clones, some missing. Of over 120,000 clones listed, over 80% are singletons. The clonotype originates from a woman aged 45-65 years with acute or convalescent COVID-19. The chain employs TRBV19 and TRBJ2-1; 9 bases line up with TRBD2. Sequencing used peripheral blood. CDR3: CASSSLAGPSYNEQFF. CDR3 DNA: TGTGCCAGTAGCTCCCTAGCGGGGCCCTCCTACAATGAGCAGTTCTTC.